These 9 T cell receptor beta chains originate from one sample sequenced in a study of blood T cell repertoires in COVID-19. Measured with immunoSEQ multiplex PCR; TCRdb has only the in-frame clones, and not every one. The sample contains about 89,000 clones, roughly 90% of which appear only once. The source material was peripheral blood. The origin of the receptors is a human donor with active COVID-19. The donor label of this sample is uncertain.

V gene TRBV7-2 combines with J gene TRBJ1-1, with D perhaps TRBD1 (5 bases). The germline V gene encodes CDR1 SGHTA and CDR2 FQGNSA. The CDR3 runs to 15 residues. V lost 3 bases and J lost 1, with 12 bases in between. CDR3 region: CASSFSGVGNTEAFF. The CDR3 DNA follows: TGTGCCAGCAGCTTCTCGGGGGTGGGGAACACTGAAGCTTTCTTT.

CDR3 region: CASSREGSSGNTIYF. The CDR3 DNA is TGCGCCAGCAGCCGGGAAGGGAGCTCTGGAAACACCATATATTTT. J is TRBJ1-3 and V is TRBV5-1; no clear D. V was pared by 4 bases and J by 0 bases, with 11 bases between. The CDR3 is 15 amino acids. The V gene's germline CDR1 is SGHRS and CDR2 YFSETQ.

The rearrangement links TRBV10-1 to TRBJ1-5; TRBD1 aligns across 8 bases. Trimming cost V 2 bases and J 1 base; bases outside gene matches: 4. Looked up from germline, CDR1 is WNHNN and CDR2 is SYGVQD (reference sequence). The CDR3 is 16 residues long. The DNA of the CDR3 is TGCGCCAGCAGTGAGGGCAGGGGGCTAAGCAATCAGCCCCAGCATTTT. Its protein is CASSEGRGLSNQPQHF.

This clone was recorded a few times. V usage is TRBV19 and J usage is TRBJ1-3; D is uncertain. V was cut by 7 bases and J by 1 base, with 8 bases left in between. CDR1 and CDR2 from the germline V gene are LNHDA and SQIVND (reference sequence). The CDR3 sequence is 13 residues long. The CDR3 reads CASNSGSGNTIYF. For the CDR3, the DNA is TGTGCCAGTAATTCGGGATCTGGAAACACCATATATTTT. The whole variable domain, remainder taken from reference TRBV19 and TRBJ1-3, is DGGITQSPKYLFRKEGQNVTLSCEQNLNHDAMYWYRQDPGQGLRLIYYSQIVNDFQKGDIAEGYSVSREKKESFPLTVTSAQKNPTAFYLCASNSGSGNTIYFGEGSWLTVV.

The CDR3: CASSLTGVINEQFF. CDR3 nucleotide sequence: TGTGCCAGCAGCTTGACAGGGGTCATCAATGAGCAGTTCTTC. The chain employs TRBV7-9 and TRBJ2-1; TRBD1 agrees at 8 bases. V gave up 3 bases and J gave up 6 bases; unmatched junction bases: 4. The germline gives CDR1 SEHNR, CDR2 FQNEAQ (reference sequence). The CDR3 has 14 amino acids. Full variable domain (outside the CDR3, taken from reference TRBV7-9 and TRBJ2-1): DTGVSQNPRHKITKRGQNVTFRCDPISEHNRLYWYRQTLGQGPEFLTYFQNEAQLEKSRLLSDRFSAERPKGSFSTLEIQRTEQGDSAMYLCASSLTGVINEQFFGPGTRLTVL.

The rearrangement uses TRBV7-2 and TRBJ1-2; D gene ambiguous. Per the germline V gene, CDR1 is SGHTA and CDR2 is FQGNSA. Trimming shortened V by 0 bases and J by 8 bases, and 19 bases separated the two germline ends. The CDR3 contains 16 residues. CDR3 loop: CASSLASGPPPLGYTF. CDR3 DNA sequence: TGTGCCAGCAGCTTAGCGAGCGGGCCCCCCCCCTTGGGCTACACCTTC.

This sequence joins TRBV18 and TRBJ1-1, with 7 bases matching TRBD1. The V gene's germline CDR1 is KGHSH and CDR2 LQKENI. This CDR3 has 15 amino acids. Trimming took 3 bases from V and 1 from J; bases not matched to a gene: 5. The CDR3 DNA reads TGTGCCAGCTCACCTCTAGGGGGCCGGAACACTGAAGCTTTCTTT. Translating gives CASSPLGGRNTEAFF.

The chain uses TRBV5-1 and TRBJ2-2; the match to TRBD1 covers 8 bases. Germline CDR1 reads SGHRS; CDR2 reads YFSETQ. This CDR3 has 16 amino acids. V gave up 3 bases and J gave up 0 bases; unmatched junction bases: 4. The CDR3 bases are TGCGCCAGCAGCTCATCAGGGGGCGCGAACACCGGGGAGCTGTTTTTT. It specifies CASSSSGGANTGELFF. Combining the CDR3 with reference TRBV5-1 and TRBJ2-2 gives the whole variable domain KAGVTQTPRYLIKTRGQQVTLSCSPISGHRSVSWYQQTPGQGLQFLFEYFSETQRNKGNFPGRFSGRQFSNSRSEMNVSTLELGDSALYLCASSSSGGANTGELFFGEGSRLTVL.

The V and J genes are TRBV6-5 and TRBJ2-1; D uncertain. The V gene's germline CDR1 is MNHEY and CDR2 SVGAGI. CDR3 length equals 15 residues. Trimming took 4 bases from V and 4 from J, leaving 14 bases between them. CDR3 bases: TGTGCCAGCAGTTCACACAGATTCGGATACAATGAGCAGTTCTTC. Residues: CASSSHRFGYNEQFF.